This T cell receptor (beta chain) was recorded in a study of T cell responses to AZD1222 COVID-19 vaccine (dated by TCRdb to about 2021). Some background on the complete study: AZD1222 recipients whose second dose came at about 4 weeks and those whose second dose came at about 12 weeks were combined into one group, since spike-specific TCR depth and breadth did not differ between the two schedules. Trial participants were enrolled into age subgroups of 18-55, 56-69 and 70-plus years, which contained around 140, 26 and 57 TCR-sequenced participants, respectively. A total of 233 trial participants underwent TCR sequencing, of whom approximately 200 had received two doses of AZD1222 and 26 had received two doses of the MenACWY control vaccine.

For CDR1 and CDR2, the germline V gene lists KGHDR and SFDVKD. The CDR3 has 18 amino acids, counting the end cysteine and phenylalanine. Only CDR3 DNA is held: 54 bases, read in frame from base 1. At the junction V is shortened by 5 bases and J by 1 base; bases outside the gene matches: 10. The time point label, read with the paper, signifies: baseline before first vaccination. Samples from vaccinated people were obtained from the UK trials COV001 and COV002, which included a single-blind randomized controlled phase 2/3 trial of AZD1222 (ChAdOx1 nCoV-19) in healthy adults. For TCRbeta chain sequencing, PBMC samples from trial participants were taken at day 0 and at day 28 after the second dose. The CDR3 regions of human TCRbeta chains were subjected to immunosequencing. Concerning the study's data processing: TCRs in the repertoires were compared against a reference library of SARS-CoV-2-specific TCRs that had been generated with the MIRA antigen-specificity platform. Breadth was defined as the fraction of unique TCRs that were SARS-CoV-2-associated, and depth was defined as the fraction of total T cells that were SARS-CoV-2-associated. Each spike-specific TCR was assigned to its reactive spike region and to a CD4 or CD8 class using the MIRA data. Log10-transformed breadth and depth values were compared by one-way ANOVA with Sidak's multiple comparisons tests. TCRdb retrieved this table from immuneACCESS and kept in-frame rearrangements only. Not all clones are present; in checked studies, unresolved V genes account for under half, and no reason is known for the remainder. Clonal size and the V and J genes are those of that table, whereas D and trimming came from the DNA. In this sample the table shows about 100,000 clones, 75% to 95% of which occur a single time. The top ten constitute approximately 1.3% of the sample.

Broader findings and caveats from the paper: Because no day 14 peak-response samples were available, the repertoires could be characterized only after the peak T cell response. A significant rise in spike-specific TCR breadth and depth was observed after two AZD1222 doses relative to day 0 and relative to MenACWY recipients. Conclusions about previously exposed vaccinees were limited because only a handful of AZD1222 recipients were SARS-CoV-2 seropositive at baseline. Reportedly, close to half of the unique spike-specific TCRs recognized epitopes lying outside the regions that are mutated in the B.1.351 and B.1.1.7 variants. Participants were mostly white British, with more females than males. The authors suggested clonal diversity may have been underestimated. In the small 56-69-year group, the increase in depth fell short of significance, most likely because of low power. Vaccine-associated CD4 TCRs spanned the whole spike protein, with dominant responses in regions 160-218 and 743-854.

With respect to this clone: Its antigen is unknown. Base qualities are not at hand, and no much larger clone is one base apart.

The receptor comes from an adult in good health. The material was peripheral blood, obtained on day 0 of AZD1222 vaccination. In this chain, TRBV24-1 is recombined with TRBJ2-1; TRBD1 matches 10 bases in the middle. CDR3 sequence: CATSALTGGEQSYNEQFF. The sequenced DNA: TGTGCCACCAGTGCCCTGACAGGGGGCGAACAATCCTACAATGAGCAGTTCTTC.